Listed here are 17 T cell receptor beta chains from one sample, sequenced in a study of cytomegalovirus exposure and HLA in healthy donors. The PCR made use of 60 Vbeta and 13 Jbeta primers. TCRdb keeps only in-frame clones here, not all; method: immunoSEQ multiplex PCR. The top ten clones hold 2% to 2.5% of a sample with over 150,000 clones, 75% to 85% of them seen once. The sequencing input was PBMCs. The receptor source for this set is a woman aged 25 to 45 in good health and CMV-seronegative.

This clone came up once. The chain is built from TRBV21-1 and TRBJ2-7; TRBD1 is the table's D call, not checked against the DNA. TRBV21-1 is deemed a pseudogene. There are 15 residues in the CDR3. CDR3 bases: TGTGCCAGCAGCAAAGGGACCCCAGGGCCCTACGAGCAGTACTTC. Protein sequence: CASSKGTPGPYEQYF.

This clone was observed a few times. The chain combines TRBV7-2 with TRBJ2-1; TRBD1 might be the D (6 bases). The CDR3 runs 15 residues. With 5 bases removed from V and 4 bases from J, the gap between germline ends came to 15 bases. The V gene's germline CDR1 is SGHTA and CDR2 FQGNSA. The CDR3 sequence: CASSPAGTQYNEQFF. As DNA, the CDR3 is TGTGCCAGCAGCCCAGCCGGGACACAATACAATGAGCAGTTCTTC.

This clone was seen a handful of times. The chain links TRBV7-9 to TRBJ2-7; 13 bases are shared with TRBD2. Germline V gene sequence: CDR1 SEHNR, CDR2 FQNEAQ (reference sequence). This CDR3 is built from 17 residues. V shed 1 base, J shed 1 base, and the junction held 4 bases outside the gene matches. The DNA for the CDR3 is TGTGCCAGCAGCTTAGTACTAGCGGGGGGGCCGTCCTACGAGCAGTACTTC. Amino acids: CASSLVLAGGPSYEQYF.

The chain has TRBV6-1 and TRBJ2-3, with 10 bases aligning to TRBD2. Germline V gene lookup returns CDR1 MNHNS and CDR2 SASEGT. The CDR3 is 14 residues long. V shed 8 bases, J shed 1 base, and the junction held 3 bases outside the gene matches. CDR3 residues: CASFGTSGTDTQYF. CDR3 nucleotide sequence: TGTGCCAGCTTCGGGACTAGCGGCACAGATACGCAGTATTTT.

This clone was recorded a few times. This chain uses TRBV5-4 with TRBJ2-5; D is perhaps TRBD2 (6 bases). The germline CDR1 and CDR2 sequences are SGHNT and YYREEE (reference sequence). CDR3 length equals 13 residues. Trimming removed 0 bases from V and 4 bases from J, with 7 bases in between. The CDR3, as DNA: TGTGCCAGCAGCTTGGCGGGGGTAGAGACCCAGTACTTC. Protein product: CASSLAGVETQYF.

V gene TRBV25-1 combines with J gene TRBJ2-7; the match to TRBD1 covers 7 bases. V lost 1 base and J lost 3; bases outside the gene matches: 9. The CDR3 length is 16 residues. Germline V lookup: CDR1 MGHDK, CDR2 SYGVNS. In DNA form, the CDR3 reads TGTGCCAGCAGTGAATTTGGGACAGCCAAAAACTACGAGCAGTACTTC. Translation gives CASSEFGTAKNYEQYF.

CDR3 sequence reads: CASSASGTGVYNEQFF. The CDR3 bases are TGTGCCAGCAGCGCCTCCGGGACAGGGGTCTACAATGAGCAGTTCTTC. The chain combines TRBV7-6 with TRBJ2-1, with TRBD1 matching 10 bases. CDR3 length: 16 amino acids. The germline V gene has CDR1 SGHVS and CDR2 FNYEAQ. The J segment lost 3 bases and the V segment lost 5 bases, leaving 7 bases of the junction unmatched.

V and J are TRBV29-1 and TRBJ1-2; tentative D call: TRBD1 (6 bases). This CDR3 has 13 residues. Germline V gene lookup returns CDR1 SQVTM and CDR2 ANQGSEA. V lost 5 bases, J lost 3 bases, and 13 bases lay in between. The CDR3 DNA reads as TGCAGCGTTCGGGGGGGCGCGCACTATGGCTACACCTTC. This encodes CSVRGGAHYGYTF.

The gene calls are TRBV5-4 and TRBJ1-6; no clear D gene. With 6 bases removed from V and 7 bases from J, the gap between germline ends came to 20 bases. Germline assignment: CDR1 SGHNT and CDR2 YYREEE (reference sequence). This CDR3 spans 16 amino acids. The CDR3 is CASTKTAALGNSPLHF. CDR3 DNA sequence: TGTGCCAGCACCAAAACGGCGGCCCTAGGCAATTCACCCCTCCACTTT. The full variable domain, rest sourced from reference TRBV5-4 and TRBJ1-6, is ETGVTQSPTHLIKTRGQQVTLRCSSQSGHNTVSWYQQALGQGPQFIFQYYREEENGRGNFPPRFSGLQFPNYSSELNVNALELDDSALYLCASTKTAALGNSPLHFGNGTRLTVT.

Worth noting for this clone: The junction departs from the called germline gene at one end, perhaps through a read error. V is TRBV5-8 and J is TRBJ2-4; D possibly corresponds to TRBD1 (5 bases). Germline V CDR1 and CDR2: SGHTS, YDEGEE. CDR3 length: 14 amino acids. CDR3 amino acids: CASSSLFGANSQYF. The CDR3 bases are TGTGCCAGCAGCTCCCTTTTTGGGGCAAACAGTCAGTACTTC. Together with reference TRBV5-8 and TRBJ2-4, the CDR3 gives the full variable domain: EAGVTQSPTHLIKTRGQQATLRCSPISGHTSVYWYQQALGLGLQFLLWYDEGEERNRGNFPPRFSGRQFPNYSSELNVNALELEDSALYLCASSSLFGANSQYFGAGTRLSVL.

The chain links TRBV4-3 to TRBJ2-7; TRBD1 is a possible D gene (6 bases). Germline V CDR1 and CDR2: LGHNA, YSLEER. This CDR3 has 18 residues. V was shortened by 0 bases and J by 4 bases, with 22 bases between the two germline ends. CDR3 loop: CASSQDPVPSPTGYEQYF. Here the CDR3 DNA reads TGCGCCAGCAGCCAAGATCCCGTACCGTCTCCTACAGGGTACGAGCAGTACTTC.

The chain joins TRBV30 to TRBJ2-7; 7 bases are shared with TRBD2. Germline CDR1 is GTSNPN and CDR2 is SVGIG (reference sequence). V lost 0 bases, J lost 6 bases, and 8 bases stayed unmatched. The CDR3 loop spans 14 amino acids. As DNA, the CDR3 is TGTGCCTGGAGTGTTGGGGGAGGGAGGCGCGAGCAGTACTTC. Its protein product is CAWSVGGGRREQYF.

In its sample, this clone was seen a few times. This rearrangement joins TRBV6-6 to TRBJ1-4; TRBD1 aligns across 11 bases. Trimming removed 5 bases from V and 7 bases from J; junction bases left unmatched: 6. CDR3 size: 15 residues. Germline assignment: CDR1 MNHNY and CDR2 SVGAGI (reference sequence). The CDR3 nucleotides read TGTGCCAGCAGTGACTGGACAGGGGGCGGTGAAAAACTGTTTTTT. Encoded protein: CASSDWTGGGEKLFF.

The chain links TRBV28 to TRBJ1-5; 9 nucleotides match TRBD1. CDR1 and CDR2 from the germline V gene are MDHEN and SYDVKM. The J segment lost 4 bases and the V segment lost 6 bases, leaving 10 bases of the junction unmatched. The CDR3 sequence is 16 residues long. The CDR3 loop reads CASSPPPGQGNQPQHF. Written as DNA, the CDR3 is TGTGCCAGCAGCCCTCCTCCGGGACAGGGAAATCAGCCCCAGCATTTT. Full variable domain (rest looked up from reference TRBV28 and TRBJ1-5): DVKVTQSSRYLVKRTGEKVFLECVQDMDHENMFWYRQDPGLGLRLIYFSYDVKMKEKGDIPEGYSVSREKKERFSLILESASTNQTSMYLCASSPPPGQGNQPQHFGDGTRLSIL.

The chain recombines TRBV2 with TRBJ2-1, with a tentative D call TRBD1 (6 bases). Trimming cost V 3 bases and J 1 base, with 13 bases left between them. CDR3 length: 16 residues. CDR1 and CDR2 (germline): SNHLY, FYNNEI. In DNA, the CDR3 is TGTGCCAGCAGTGAGACCGCAGGGGATTCCTACAATGAGCAGTTCTTC. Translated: CASSETAGDSYNEQFF.

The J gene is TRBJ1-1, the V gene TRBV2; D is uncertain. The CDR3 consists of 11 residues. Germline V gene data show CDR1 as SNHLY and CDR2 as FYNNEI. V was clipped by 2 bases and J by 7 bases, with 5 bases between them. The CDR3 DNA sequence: TGTGCCAGCAGTGAATACGGTGAAGCTTTCTTT. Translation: CASSEYGEAFF.

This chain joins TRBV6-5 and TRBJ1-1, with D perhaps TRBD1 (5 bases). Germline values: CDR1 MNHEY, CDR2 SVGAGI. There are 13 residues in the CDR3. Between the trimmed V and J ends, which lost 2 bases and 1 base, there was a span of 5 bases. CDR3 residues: CASSYQGNTEAFF. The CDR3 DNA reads TGTGCCAGCAGTTACCAGGGGAACACTGAAGCTTTCTTT.